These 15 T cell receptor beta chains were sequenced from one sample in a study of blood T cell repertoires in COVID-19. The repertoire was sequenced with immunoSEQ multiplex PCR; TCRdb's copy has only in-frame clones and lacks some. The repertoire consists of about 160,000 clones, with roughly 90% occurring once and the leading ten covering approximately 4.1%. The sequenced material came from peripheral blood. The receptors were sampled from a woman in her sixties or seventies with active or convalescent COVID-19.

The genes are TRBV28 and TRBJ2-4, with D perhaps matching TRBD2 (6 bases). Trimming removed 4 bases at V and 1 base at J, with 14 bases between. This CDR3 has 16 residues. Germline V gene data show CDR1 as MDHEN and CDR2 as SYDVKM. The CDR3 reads CASSSYRGGAKNIQYF. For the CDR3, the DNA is TGTGCCAGCAGTTCGTACCGCGGAGGGGCCAAAAACATTCAGTACTTC.

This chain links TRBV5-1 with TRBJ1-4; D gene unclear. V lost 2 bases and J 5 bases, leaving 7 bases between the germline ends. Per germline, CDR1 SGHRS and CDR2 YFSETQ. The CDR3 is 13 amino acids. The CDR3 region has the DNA TGCGCCAGCAGCTTTGCGGTCAATGAAAAACTGTTTTTT. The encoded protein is CASSFAVNEKLFF.

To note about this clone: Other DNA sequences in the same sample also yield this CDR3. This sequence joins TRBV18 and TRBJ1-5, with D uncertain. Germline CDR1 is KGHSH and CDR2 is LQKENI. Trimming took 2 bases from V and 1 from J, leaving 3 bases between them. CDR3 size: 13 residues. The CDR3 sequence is CASSPGSNQPQHF. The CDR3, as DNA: TGTGCCAGCTCACCAGGCAGCAATCAGCCCCAGCATTTT.

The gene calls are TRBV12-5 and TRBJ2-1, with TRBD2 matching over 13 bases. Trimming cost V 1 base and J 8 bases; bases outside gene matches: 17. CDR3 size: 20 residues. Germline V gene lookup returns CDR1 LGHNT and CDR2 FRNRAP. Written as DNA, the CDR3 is TGTGCTAGTGGTTTGGCCCTCGGGACTAGCGGGGCTATGGGGAGCTATGAGCAGTTCTTC. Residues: CASGLALGTSGAMGSYEQFF.

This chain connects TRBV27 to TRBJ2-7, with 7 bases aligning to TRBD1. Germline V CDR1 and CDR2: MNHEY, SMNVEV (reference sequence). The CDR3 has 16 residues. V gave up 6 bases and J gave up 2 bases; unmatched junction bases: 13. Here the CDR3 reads CASRRLFGTEAYEQYF. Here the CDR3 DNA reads TGTGCCAGCAGACGTCTTTTTGGGACAGAAGCCTACGAGCAGTACTTC.

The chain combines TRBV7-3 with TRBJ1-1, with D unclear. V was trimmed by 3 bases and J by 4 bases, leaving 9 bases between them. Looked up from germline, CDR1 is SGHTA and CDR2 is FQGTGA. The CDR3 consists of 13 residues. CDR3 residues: CASSFREGTEAFF. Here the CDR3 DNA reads TGTGCCAGCAGCTTTCGTGAGGGCACTGAAGCTTTCTTT.

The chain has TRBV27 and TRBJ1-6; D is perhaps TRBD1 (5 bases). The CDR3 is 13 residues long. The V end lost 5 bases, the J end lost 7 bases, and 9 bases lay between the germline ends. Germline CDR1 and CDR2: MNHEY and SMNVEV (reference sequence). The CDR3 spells CASSHHRNSPLHF. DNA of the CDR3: TGTGCCAGCAGTCACCACAGGAATTCACCCCTCCACTTT.

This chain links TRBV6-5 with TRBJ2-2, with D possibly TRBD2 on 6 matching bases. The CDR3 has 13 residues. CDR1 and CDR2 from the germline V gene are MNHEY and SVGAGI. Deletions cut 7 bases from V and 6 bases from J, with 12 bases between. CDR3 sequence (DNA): TGTGCCAGCAACGAACTAGCAGCCGGGGAGCTGTTTTTT. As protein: CASNELAAGELFF.

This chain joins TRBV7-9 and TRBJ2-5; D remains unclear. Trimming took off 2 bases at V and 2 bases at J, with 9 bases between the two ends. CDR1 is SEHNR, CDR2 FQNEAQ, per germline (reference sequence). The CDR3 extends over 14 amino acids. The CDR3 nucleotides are TGTGCCAGCAGCTTAACCAGGAATCAAGAGACCCAGTACTTC. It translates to CASSLTRNQETQYF. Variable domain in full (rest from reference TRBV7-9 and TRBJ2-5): DTGVSQNPRHKITKRGQNVTFRCDPISEHNRLYWYRQTLGQGPEFLTYFQNEAQLEKSRLLSDRFSAERPKGSFSTLEIQRTEQGDSAMYLCASSLTRNQETQYFGPGTRLLVL.

The CDR3 spells CASSLSRGLDGYTF. The CDR3 bases are TGTGCCAGCAGTTTATCGCGGGGGCTGGATGGCTACACCTTC. The chain carries TRBV27 and TRBJ1-2, with D possibly being TRBD1 (6 bases). Trimming took 0 bases from V and 6 from J, leaving 11 bases between them. The CDR3 has 14 residues. The germline V gene encodes CDR1 MNHEY and CDR2 SMNVEV (reference sequence).

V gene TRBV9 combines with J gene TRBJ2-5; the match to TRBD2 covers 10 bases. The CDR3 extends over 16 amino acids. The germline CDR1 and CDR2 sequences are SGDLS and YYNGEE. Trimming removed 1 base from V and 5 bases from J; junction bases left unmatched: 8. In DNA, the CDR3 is TGTGCCAGCAGCGTAACCACAGCGGGGGGGCTCGAGACCCAGTACTTC. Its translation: CASSVTTAGGLETQYF.

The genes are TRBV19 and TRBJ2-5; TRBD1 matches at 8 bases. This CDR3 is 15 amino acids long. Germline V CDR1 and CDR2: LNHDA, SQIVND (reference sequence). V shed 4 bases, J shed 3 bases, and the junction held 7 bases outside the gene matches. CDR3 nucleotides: TGTGCCAGTAGTAATTCCCGGACAGGGAAAGAGACCCAGTACTTC. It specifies CASSNSRTGKETQYF.

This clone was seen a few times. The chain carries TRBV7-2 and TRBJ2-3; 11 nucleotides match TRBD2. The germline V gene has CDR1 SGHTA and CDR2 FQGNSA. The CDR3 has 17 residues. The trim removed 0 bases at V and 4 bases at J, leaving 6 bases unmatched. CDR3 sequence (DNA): TGTGCCAGCAGCTTAGCCCCTCGACTAGCGGGGTCAGATACGCAGTATTTT. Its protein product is CASSLAPRLAGSDTQYF.

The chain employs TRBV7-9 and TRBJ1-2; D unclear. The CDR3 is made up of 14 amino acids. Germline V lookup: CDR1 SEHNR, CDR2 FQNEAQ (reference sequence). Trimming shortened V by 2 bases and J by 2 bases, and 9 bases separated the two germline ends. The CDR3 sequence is CASSLSNGNYGYTF. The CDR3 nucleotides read TGTGCCAGCAGCTTATCGAACGGGAACTATGGCTACACCTTC. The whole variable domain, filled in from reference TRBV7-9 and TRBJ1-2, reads DTGVSQNPRHKITKRGQNVTFRCDPISEHNRLYWYRQTLGQGPEFLTYFQNEAQLEKSRLLSDRFSAERPKGSFSTLEIQRTEQGDSAMYLCASSLSNGNYGYTFGSGTRLTVV.

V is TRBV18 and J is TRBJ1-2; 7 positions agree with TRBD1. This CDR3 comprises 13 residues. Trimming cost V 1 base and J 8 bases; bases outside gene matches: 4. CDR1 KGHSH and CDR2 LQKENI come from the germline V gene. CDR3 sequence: CASSPQTGEGYTF. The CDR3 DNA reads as TGTGCCAGCTCACCACAAACAGGGGAGGGCTACACCTTC.